Listed below are T cell receptor beta chains from one sample, sequenced in a study of identical twins. TCRdb re-called the 5' RACE reads through MiXCR, storing one row per CDR3 protein. The sample lists roughly 1.6 million distinct CDR3 sequences, 25% to 35% occurring once. The specimen sequenced was cord blood. The receptors originated from a newborn girl in good health. Each CDR3 is given with its conserved first and last residue. The D gene is left open where the match is weak. Not all rows give a size; the values are once, few, many and, for expanded clones, a class.

TRBJ2-1 | TRBD2 | few | TRBV3-1 | TGTGCCAGCAGCCTTCTACTTAGGTGGCGACTAGCGGGGGTTAGCTCCTACAATGAGCAGTTCTTC | CASSLLLRWRLAGVSSYNEQFF
TRBJ2-1 | TRBD2 | - | TRBV14 | TGTGCCAGCAGCCTGACTAGCGGGAGGACCTACAATGAGCAGTTCTTC | CASSLTSGRTYNEQFF
TRBJ2-1 | TRBD2 | few | TRBV7-2 | TGTGCCAGCAGCTTAGCCGGGACTAGCGTAAAGAAAGACCGCTACAATGAGCAGTTCTTC | CASSLAGTSVKKDRYNEQFF
TRBJ1-5 | - | - | TRBV6-1 | TGTGCCAGCAGCTATGCCCCGTCGGGGGGCAATCAGCCCCAGCATTTT | CASSYAPSGGNQPQHF
TRBJ1-1 | - | few | TRBV20-1 | TGCAGTGCTAGAGATAGGGGGGTCTACACTGAAGCTTTCTTT | CSARDRGVYTEAFF
TRBJ2-1 | TRBD1 | - | TRBV10-3 | TGTGCCATCACCAATCCTCGACAGGGGGCCTACGAGCAGTTCTTC | CAITNPRQGAYEQFF
TRBJ1-1 | - | - | TRBV10-3 | TGTGCCATCAGGGGAAGTGCTGAAGCTTTCTTT | CAIRGSAEAFF
TRBJ2-5 | - | few | TRBV4-1 | TGCGCCAGCAGCCAATTGACCCTCTGGGGTGAGACCCAGTACTTC | CASSQLTLWGETQYF
TRBJ1-1 | TRBD1 | few | TRBV12-3/TRBV12-4 | TGTGCCAGTAATAACAGGGGGATGAACACTGAAGCTTTCTTT | CASNNRGMNTEAFF
TRBJ2-7 | TRBD1 | few | TRBV12-3/TRBV12-4 | TGTGCCAGCAGGCGATCCGGGACAGGGGTGTACGAGCAGTACTTC | CASRRSGTGVYEQYF
TRBJ2-3 | - | - | TRBV5-1 | TGCGCCAGCAGCCCGCGAATTGGGACCGATACGCAGTATTTT | CASSPRIGTDTQYF
TRBJ1-2 | - | - | TRBV20-1 | TGCAGTGCTCCAGTCGGGGGGCTCGACTATGGCTACACCTTC | CSAPVGGLDYGYTF
TRBJ2-7 | - | - | TRBV7-9 | TGTGCCAGCAGCTTAGAAGGGCGGGTCTACGAGCAGTACTTC | CASSLEGRVYEQYF
TRBJ2-2 | - | - | TRBV4-2 | TGTGCCAGCAGCCAAGATCCGGGGACAACCGGGGAGCTGTTTTTT | CASSQDPGTTGELFF
TRBJ2-1 | TRBD1 | - | TRBV19 | TGTGCCAGTAGTATAGCTTGGACAGGGGGCAGGGATGAGCAGTTCTTC | CASSIAWTGGRDEQFF
TRBJ2-4 | - | many | TRBV25-1 | TGTGCCAGCAGTCCCCTCAATGGGAACATTCAGTACTTC | CASSPLNGNIQYF
TRBJ1-5 | - | - | TRBV6-2/TRBV6-3 | TGTGCCAGCAGTTACTCGATTCGGGGCGAACTCAATCAGCCCCAGCATTTT | CASSYSIRGELNQPQHF
TRBJ2-1 | TRBD2 | - | TRBV9 | TGTGCCAGCAGCACATTAGCGGGGGGGGAGTACAATGAGCAGTTCTTC | CASSTLAGGEYNEQFF
TRBJ2-1 | TRBD2 | - | TRBV20-1 | TGCAGTGCTGATAGCGGGATTCGTGGTGAGCAGTTCTTC | CSADSGIRGEQFF
TRBJ2-2 | TRBD1 | few | TRBV10-1 | TGCGCCAGCAGTGAGCACAACTCCGGGACAGTCCCCGGGGAGCTGTTTTTT | CASSEHNSGTVPGELFF
TRBJ1-2 | TRBD1 | few | TRBV20-1 | TGCAGTGCTAGAGATGCGGGACAGGGAGACTATGGCTACACCTTC | CSARDAGQGDYGYTF
TRBJ2-3 | - | few | TRBV20-1 | TGCAGTGCTAGAGTGGGGATATACACAGATACGCAGTATTTT | CSARVGIYTDTQYF
TRBJ1-1 | - | few | TRBV27 | TGTGCCAGCAGTTGGAGGGGGATATCTGTGAACACTGAAGCTTTCTTT | CASSWRGISVNTEAFF
TRBJ2-3 | - | - | TRBV27 | TGTGCCAGCAGTCATACCCTAGTGAAACTTGGAGATACGCAGTATTTT | CASSHTLVKLGDTQYF
TRBJ2-7 | - | - | TRBV2 | TGTGCCAGCAGCATGGCAGGGTCCTACGAGCAGTACTTC | CASSMAGSYEQYF
TRBJ2-3 | TRBD2 | - | TRBV3-1 | TGTGCCAGCAGCCACCAACTAGCGGGGGGGCGTGATACGCAGTATTTT | CASSHQLAGGRDTQYF
TRBJ1-5 | - | once | TRBV20-1 | TGCAGTGCTCACGTCACAGGCAATCAGCCCCAGCATTTT | CSAHVTGNQPQHF
TRBJ2-4 | - | many | TRBV20-1 | TGCAGTGCTAGCGGACTCCCGGTAGCCAAAAACATTCAGTACTTC | CSASGLPVAKNIQYF
TRBJ2-5 | - | - | TRBV5-1 | TGCGCCAGCAGCTTGTTGAACAGAAAAGAGACCCAGTACTTC | CASSLLNRKETQYF
TRBJ2-3 | - | - | TRBV7-3 | TGTGCCAGCAGTGGACTTAGCAGAGCTAGCACAGATACGCAGTATTTT | CASSGLSRASTDTQYF
TRBJ2-3 | TRBD1 | few | TRBV20-1 | TGCAGTGCAAACAGGGGGGTGGCCACAGATACGCAGTATTTT | CSANRGVATDTQYF
TRBJ1-5 | - | few | TRBV27 | TGTGCCAGCAGTTTACAGGGAATGAGCAATCAGCCCCAGCATTTT | CASSLQGMSNQPQHF
TRBJ1-2 | - | few | TRBV27 | TGTGCCAGCAGTTTACACAGACTCTATGGCTACACCTTC | CASSLHRLYGYTF
TRBJ2-1 | TRBD2 | few | TRBV20-1 | TGCAGTGCTAGACTTTACGAGGGGACTAGCGGCTACAATGAGCAGTTCTTC | CSARLYEGTSGYNEQFF
TRBJ1-6 | - | - | TRBV5-1 | TGCGCCAGCAGCTTCCGACTCCATGGGTATAATTCACCCCTCCACTTT | CASSFRLHGYNSPLHF
TRBJ2-1 | TRBD2 | - | TRBV3-1 | TGTGCCAGCAGCCAATCAACGGGGAGGGCTCGGAATGAGCAGTTCTTC | CASSQSTGRARNEQFF
TRBJ1-2 | - | few | TRBV6-6 | TGTGCCAGCAGTTACTCAGGGGGGTTGAAGGGCTACACCTTC | CASSYSGGLKGYTF
TRBJ1-2 | - | few | TRBV10-3 | TGTGCCATCAGTGAGTGGCGCGGCCCTAACTATGGCTACACCTTC | CAISEWRGPNYGYTF
TRBJ2-2 | - | - | TRBV10-3 | TGTGCCATCAGTGAAAGCGGGTTCGCGAACACCGGGGAGCTGTTTTTT | CAISESGFANTGELFF
TRBJ2-5 | - | - | TRBV25-1 | TGTGCCAGCAGTGTTCTGCGCGGGGAGACCCAGTACTTC | CASSVLRGETQYF
TRBJ2-4 | - | - | TRBV18 | TGTGCCAGCTCCCTATGGGAGGAAGCCAAAAACATTCAGTACTTC | CASSLWEEAKNIQYF
TRBJ2-1 | TRBD2 | few | TRBV29-1 | TGCAGCGTTGACGGGGGGAGGGTCAATCATGAGCAGTTCTTC | CSVDGGRVNHEQFF
TRBJ2-7 | TRBD2 | - | TRBV9 | TGTGCCAGCAGCGCTAGCGGGGGGGCTTTAGAGACCCGGTACTTC | CASSASGGALETRYF
TRBJ2-2 | - | few | TRBV11-2 | TGTGCCAGCAGCTTAGATGCGCGACGCAACACCGGGGAGCTGTTTTTT | CASSLDARRNTGELFF
TRBJ1-2 | TRBD1 | - | TRBV29-1 | TGCAGCGTCGACCGACACCCGACAGGGTCTGGTGGCTACACCTTC | CSVDRHPTGSGGYTF
TRBJ1-5 | - | - | TRBV2 | TGTGCCAGCTACTCTGGGGGGGCTGGTCAGCCCCAGCATTTT | CASYSGGAGQPQHF